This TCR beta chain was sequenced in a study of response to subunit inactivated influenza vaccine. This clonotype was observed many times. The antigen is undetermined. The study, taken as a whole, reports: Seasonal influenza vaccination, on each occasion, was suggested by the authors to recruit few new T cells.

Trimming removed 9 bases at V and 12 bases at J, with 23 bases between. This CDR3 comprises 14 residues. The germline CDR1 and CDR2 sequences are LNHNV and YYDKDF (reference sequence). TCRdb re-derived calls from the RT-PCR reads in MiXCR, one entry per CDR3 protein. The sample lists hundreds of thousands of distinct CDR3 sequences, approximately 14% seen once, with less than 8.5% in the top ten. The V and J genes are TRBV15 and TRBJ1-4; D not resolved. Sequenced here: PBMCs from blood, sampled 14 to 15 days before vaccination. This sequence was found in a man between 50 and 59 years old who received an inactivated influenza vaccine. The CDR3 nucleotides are TGTGCCACGGGGAGAGGAGGGAGAAGCGGGGAACTGTTTTTT. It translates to CATGRGGRSGELFF.